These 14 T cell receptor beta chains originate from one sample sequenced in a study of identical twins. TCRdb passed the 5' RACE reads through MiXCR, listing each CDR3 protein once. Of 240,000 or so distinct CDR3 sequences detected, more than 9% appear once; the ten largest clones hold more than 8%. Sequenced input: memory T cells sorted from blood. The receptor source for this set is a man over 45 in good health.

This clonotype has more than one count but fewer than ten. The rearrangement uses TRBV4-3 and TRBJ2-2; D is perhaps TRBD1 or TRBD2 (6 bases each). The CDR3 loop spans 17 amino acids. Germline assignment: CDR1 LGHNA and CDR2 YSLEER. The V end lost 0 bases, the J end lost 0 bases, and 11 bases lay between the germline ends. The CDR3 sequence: CASSQDGGGTNTGELFF. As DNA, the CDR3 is TGCGCCAGCAGCCAAGATGGAGGGGGGACGAACACCGGGGAGCTGTTTTTT.

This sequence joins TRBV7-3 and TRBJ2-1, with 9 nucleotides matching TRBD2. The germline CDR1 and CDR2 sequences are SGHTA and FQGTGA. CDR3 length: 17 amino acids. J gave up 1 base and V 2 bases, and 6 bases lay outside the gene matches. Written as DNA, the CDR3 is TGTGCCAGCAGCTTAGGCGGGAGGGCCCTGTCCTACAATGAGCAGTTCTTC. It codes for CASSLGGRALSYNEQFF.

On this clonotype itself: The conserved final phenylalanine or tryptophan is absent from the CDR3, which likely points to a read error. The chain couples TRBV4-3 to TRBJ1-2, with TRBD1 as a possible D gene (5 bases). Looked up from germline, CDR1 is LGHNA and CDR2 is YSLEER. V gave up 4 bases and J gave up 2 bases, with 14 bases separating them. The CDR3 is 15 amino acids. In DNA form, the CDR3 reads TGCGCCAGCAGCCTCTCGGGACGGGGAAACTATGGCTACACCCTC. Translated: CASSLSGRGNYGYTL.

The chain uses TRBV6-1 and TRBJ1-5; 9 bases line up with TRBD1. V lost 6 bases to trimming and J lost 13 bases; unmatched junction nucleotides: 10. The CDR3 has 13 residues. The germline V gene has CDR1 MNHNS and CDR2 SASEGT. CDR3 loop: CASRDPGQGGQHF. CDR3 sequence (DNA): TGTGCCAGCAGAGATCCGGGACAGGGAGGTCAGCATTTT.

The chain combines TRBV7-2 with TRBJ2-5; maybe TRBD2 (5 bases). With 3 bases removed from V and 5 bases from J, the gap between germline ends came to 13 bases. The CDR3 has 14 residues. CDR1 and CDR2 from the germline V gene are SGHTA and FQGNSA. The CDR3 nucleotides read TGTGCCAGCAGCTTGAGGGTGTCCTGGGAGACCCAGTACTTC. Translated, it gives CASSLRVSWETQYF.

The CDR3 loop is CASSFTGTSGYNEQFF. CDR3 coding DNA: TGTGCCAGCAGCTTCACCGGGACTAGCGGATACAATGAGCAGTTCTTC. The rearrangement uses TRBV11-1 and TRBJ2-1, with 11 bases aligning to TRBD2. The CDR3 spans 16 residues. CDR1 is SGHAT and CDR2 is FQDESV in the germline V gene (reference sequence). V lost 3 bases and J lost 4; bases outside the gene matches: 5.

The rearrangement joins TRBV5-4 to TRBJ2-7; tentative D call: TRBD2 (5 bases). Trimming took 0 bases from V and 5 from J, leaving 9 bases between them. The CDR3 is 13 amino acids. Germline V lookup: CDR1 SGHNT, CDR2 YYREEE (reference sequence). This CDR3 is CASSLVYGDEQYF. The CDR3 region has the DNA TGTGCCAGCAGCTTGGTTTACGGGGACGAGCAGTACTTC. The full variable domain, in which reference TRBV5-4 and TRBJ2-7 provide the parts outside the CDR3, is ETGVTQSPTHLIKTRGQQVTLRCSSQSGHNTVSWYQQALGQGPQFIFQYYREEENGRGNFPPRFSGLQFPNYSSELNVNALELDDSALYLCASSLVYGDEQYFGPGTRLTVT.

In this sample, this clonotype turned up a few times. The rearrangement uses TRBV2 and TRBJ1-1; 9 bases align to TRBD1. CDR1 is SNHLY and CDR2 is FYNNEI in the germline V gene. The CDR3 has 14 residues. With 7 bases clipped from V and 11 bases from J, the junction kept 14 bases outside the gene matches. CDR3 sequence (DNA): TGTGCCAGCACTAGTCCGGGACAGGGAGTAGAGGCTTTCTTT. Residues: CASTSPGQGVEAFF.

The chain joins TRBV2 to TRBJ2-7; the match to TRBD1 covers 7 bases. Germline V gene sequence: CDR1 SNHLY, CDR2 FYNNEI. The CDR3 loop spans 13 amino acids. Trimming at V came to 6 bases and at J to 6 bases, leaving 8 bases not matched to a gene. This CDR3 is CASRDRTGIEQYF. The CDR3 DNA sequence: TGTGCCAGCAGGGATCGGACAGGCATCGAGCAGTACTTC.

The CDR3 nucleotides read TGCAGCGTTGAGGGGGCCCTAGACGATACGCAGTATTTT. It is translated as CSVEGALDDTQYF. The chain couples TRBV29-1 to TRBJ2-3; D perhaps matches TRBD1 (6 bases). This CDR3 has 13 amino acids. V was cut by 3 bases and J by 6 bases, with 13 bases left in between. CDR1 SQVTM and CDR2 ANQGSEA come from the germline V gene.

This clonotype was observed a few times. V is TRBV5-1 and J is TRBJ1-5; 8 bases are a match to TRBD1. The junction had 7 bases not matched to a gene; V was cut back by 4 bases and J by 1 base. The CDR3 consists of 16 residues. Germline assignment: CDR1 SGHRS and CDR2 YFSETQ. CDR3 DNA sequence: TGCGCCAGCAGCCTTGGACAGGGCGGGAGCAATCAGCCCCAGCATTTT. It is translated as CASSLGQGGSNQPQHF.

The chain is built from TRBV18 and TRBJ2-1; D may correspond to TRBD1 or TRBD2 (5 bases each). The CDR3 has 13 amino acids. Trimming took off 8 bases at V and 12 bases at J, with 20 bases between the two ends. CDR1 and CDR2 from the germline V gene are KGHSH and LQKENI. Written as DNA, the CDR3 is TGTGCCAGCCAAGCCACCGGGACGTCCGGGCAGTTCTTC. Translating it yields CASQATGTSGQFF. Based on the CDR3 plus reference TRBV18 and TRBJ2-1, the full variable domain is NAGVMQNPRHLVRRRGQEARLRCSPMKGHSHVYWYRQLPEEGLKFMVYLQKENIIDESGMPKERFSAEFPKEGPSILRIQQVVRGDSAAYFCASQATGTSGQFFGPGTRLTVL.

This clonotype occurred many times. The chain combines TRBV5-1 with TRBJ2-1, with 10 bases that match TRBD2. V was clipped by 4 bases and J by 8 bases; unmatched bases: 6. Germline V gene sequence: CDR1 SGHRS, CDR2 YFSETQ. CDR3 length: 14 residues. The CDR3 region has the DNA TGCGCCAGCAGCCCCCCTAGCGGGAGCGATGAGCAGTTCTTC. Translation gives CASSPPSGSDEQFF.

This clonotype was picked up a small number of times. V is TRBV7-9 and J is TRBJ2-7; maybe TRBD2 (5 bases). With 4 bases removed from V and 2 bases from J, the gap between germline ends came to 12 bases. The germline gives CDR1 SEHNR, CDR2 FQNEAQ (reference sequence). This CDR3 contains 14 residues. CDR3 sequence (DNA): TGTGCCAGCAGCTCCCCCGAGGGAACCTACGAGCAGTACTTC. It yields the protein CASSSPEGTYEQYF. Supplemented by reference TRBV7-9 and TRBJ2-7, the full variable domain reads DTGVSQNPRHKITKRGQNVTFRCDPISEHNRLYWYRQTLGQGPEFLTYFQNEAQLEKSRLLSDRFSAERPKGSFSTLEIQRTEQGDSAMYLCASSSPEGTYEQYFGPGTRLTVT.